This T cell receptor (beta chain) came from a study of control samples from healthy donors and cancer patients. Measured with immunoSEQ multiplex PCR; TCRdb has only the in-frame clones, and not every one. The sample yields around 96,000 clones, over 90% seen once. The receptor was isolated from a man aged 18-30 years in good health. Source material: blood.

CDR3 residues: CASSRRRGTEKLFF. The DNA of the CDR3 is TGTGCCAGCAGCCGTAGGAGGGGTACCGAAAAACTGTTTTTT. The chain joins TRBV6-5 to TRBJ1-4; D may be TRBD1 (5 bases). The CDR3 extends over 14 amino acids. The ends were cut back, 6 bases at V and 8 bases at J, with 16 bases in the middle. Looked up from germline, CDR1 is MNHEY and CDR2 is SVGAGI.